The entry below gives a single T cell receptor (beta chain) sequence along with its context. Antigen: not known. The CDR3 spans 14 residues. V gave up 6 bases and J gave up 5 bases; unmatched junction bases: 8. CDR1 is MNHNS, CDR2 SASEGT, per germline. The method was immunoSEQ multiplex PCR; TCRdb's version includes in-frame clones alone and lacks a portion of them. The repertoire includes about 68,000 clones, 84% of them detected once, and roughly 12% sits in the top ten. Time point defined: week 35, safety follow-up. Alongside topical imiquimod, each dose of vaccine comprised 300 ug of mutant IDH1 20-mer peptide. These data come from a study of a mutant IDH1 vaccine in newly diagnosed glioma.

This rearrangement joins TRBV6-1 to TRBJ1-1, with 8 bases fitting TRBD1. The input for sequencing was PBMCs, taken from a glioma patient whose treatment included an IDH1 peptide vaccine. This clonotype originated in a man between 18 and 29 years old with glioma. DNA of the CDR3: TGTGCCAGCAGCCTTGACAGGGGAAGGACTGAAGCTTTCTTT. This encodes CASSLDRGRTEAFF.